Listed here are 28 T cell receptor beta chains from one sample, sequenced in a study of T cells after yellow fever vaccination. TCRdb itself ran the 5' RACE reads through MiXCR, one entry per CDR3 protein. Of 300,000 to 350,000 distinct CDR3 sequences listed, around 3.9% are singletons. The sequenced sample was PBMCs, obtained 5 days after the yellow fever booster vaccination. These receptors were obtained from a man between 18 and 35 years old who received the YFV17D yellow fever vaccine.

This clonotype was seen a handful of times. The rearrangement links TRBV20-1 to TRBJ2-3; 8 bases are shared with TRBD2. With 6 bases clipped from V and 8 bases from J, the junction kept 7 bases outside the gene matches. The germline gives CDR1 DFQATT, CDR2 SNEGSKA (reference sequence). The CDR3 contains 12 residues. CDR3 nucleotides: TGCAGTGCCCGTTTCGGGGGGGCTACGCAGTATTTT. Its protein is CSARFGGATQYF.

This clonotype was picked up many times. This chain uses TRBV7-2 with TRBJ2-3; 7 bases are shared with TRBD1. V shed 5 bases, J shed 1 base, and the junction held 9 bases outside the gene matches. The CDR3 is 16 residues long. Germline CDR1 reads SGHTA; CDR2 reads FQGNSA. CDR3 sequence: CASSRERQGGTDTQYF. The DNA of the CDR3 is TGTGCCAGCAGCCGTGAGCGACAGGGCGGCACAGATACGCAGTATTTT. Variable domain in full (rest from reference TRBV7-2 and TRBJ2-3): GAGVSQSPSNKVTEKGKDVELRCDPISGHTALYWYRQSLGQGLEFLIYFQGNSAPDKSGLPSDRFSAERTGGSVSTLTIQRTQQEDSAVYLCASSRERQGGTDTQYFGPGTRLTVL.

This clonotype appeared a few times. This rearrangement joins TRBV7-2 to TRBJ1-5; D possibly corresponds to TRBD1 (5 bases). CDR3 length equals 13 residues. Germline CDR1 is SGHTA and CDR2 is FQGNSA. V was cut by 6 bases and J by 7 bases, with 13 bases left in between. This CDR3 is CASSTGVPQPQHF. The CDR3 nucleotides read TGTGCCAGCAGTACAGGTGTTCCCCAGCCCCAGCATTTT.

This clonotype was recorded a few times. The genes are TRBV6-6 and TRBJ1-1, with unresolved D. Between the trimmed V and J ends, which lost 6 bases and 1 base, there was a span of 12 bases. Germline lookup yields CDR1 MNHNY and CDR2 SVGAGI (reference sequence). The CDR3 loop spans 14 amino acids. In DNA, the CDR3 is TGTGCCAGCAGGCCCCCAACAGCGAACACTGAAGCTTTCTTT. This codes for CASRPPTANTEAFF.

This clonotype was seen many times. The chain combines TRBV6-5 with TRBJ2-7; the D is unclear. CDR1 and CDR2 (germline): MNHEY, SVGAGI. The germline V and J ends were trimmed by 4 bases and 6 bases, with 13 bases remaining between them. There are 13 residues in the CDR3. The CDR3 here is CASSSFPRSEQYV. The CDR3 DNA follows: TGTGCCAGCAGTTCCTTTCCCCGCAGCGAGCAGTACGTC.

This clonotype came up many times. The V call is TRBV5-1, the J call TRBJ2-1, with a tentative D call TRBD2 (5 bases). The CDR3 totals 15 residues. With 0 bases removed from V and 2 bases from J, the gap between germline ends came to 9 bases. CDR1 is SGHRS, CDR2 YFSETQ, per germline. The CDR3 nucleotides are TGCGCCAGCAGCTTGGGAGGGATGACCTACAATGAGCAGTTCTTC. Protein sequence: CASSLGGMTYNEQFF.

This clonotype was recorded many times. This rearrangement joins TRBV12-3 or TRBV12-4 to TRBJ2-5; D is undetermined. The CDR3 has 12 amino acids. The V gene lost 6 bases and the J gene lost 4 bases, with 9 bases spanning the gap. The DNA for the CDR3 is TGTGCCAGCAGAAGACTTGCAGAGACCCAGTACTTC. It encodes CASRRLAETQYF.

The J gene is TRBJ2-1, the V gene TRBV6-5; TRBD1 agrees at 7 bases. The CDR3 contains 15 residues. Trimming at V came to 6 bases and at J to 2 bases, leaving 7 bases not matched to a gene. CDR1 MNHEY and CDR2 SVGAGI come from the germline V gene. CDR3 DNA sequence: TGTGCCAGCAGCCAATCCGGACAGGCCTACAATGAGCAGTTCTTC. Its protein product is CASSQSGQAYNEQFF.

This clonotype was detected a few times. This chain uses TRBV12-3 or TRBV12-4 with TRBJ2-3, with D possibly matching TRBD1 (6 bases). V gave up 3 bases and J gave up 3 bases, with 16 bases separating them. The CDR3 spans 16 residues. CDR3 sequence (DNA): TGTGCCAGCAGTTTGGGGTTGAACAGGGAGACAGATACGCAGTATTTT. Its translation: CASSLGLNRETDTQYF.

This clonotype has at least ten counts. The gene calls are TRBV28 and TRBJ1-4; 7 bases are a match to TRBD1. J was trimmed by 8 bases and V by 9 bases; bases with no gene match: 9. CDR3 size: 13 residues. CDR1 MDHEN and CDR2 SYDVKM come from the germline V gene. CDR3 protein: CASNRGVREKLFF. Here the CDR3 DNA reads TGTGCCAGTAACAGGGGAGTGAGGGAAAAACTGTTTTTT.

The chain carries TRBV29-1 and TRBJ2-5; possible D gene TRBD2, 6 bases. Trimming removed 5 bases at V and 5 bases at J, with 15 bases between. CDR3 length: 13 residues. Germline loops: CDR1 SQVTM, CDR2 ANQGSEA. Here the CDR3 reads CSVRDLNGETQYF. DNA of the CDR3: TGCAGCGTTAGGGACTTGAATGGGGAGACCCAGTACTTC.

This clonotype came up a few times. CDR3 nucleotides: TGCGCCAGCAGCTTCAGTGTAGGAGGCTACACCTTC. Protein product: CASSFSVGGYTF. The chain has TRBV10-2 and TRBJ1-2; D gene uncertain. Per germline, CDR1 WSHSY and CDR2 SAAADI. CDR3 length: 12 amino acids. The V end lost 6 bases, the J end lost 8 bases, and 13 bases lay between the germline ends.

This clonotype showed up many times. The chain is built from TRBV6-5 and TRBJ2-1; D is ambiguous. The CDR3 runs to 12 residues. Trimming removed 5 bases at V and 6 bases at J, with 8 bases between. Germline CDR1 reads MNHEY; CDR2 reads SVGAGI. The chain's CDR3 is CASSRLGNEQFF. The CDR3 DNA reads TGTGCCAGCAGTAGACTGGGCAATGAGCAGTTCTTC.

The table lists this clonotype with a few counts. The chain uses TRBV6-5 and TRBJ1-4; no clear D. The V gene lost 7 bases and the J gene lost 2 bases, with 17 bases spanning the gap. CDR3 length equals 16 residues. Per germline, CDR1 MNHEY and CDR2 SVGAGI. The CDR3 DNA sequence: TGTGCCAGCACCAAGACGGCCTGGTCGACTAATGAAAAACTGTTTTTT. Its translation: CASTKTAWSTNEKLFF.

This clonotype was recorded at least ten times. The V and J genes are TRBV18 and TRBJ1-4; 7 positions agree with TRBD1. This CDR3 region has 15 residues. V gave up 3 bases and J gave up 6 bases; unmatched junction bases: 7. CDR1 KGHSH and CDR2 LQKENI come from the germline V gene. The CDR3: CASSPMGQLHEKLFF. CDR3 in DNA: TGTGCCAGCTCACCTATGGGACAGCTCCATGAAAAACTGTTTTTT.

J is TRBJ1-2 and V is TRBV29-1, with TRBD1 matching 8 bases. Germline V gene data show CDR1 as SQVTM and CDR2 as ANQGSEA. With 7 bases clipped from V and 2 bases from J, the junction kept 9 bases outside the gene matches. The CDR3 covers 14 residues. CDR3 region: CSAYQGAGNYGYTF. In nucleotides, the CDR3 is TGCAGCGCTTATCAGGGGGCCGGGAACTATGGCTACACCTTC. Using reference TRBV29-1 and TRBJ1-2 for the parts outside the CDR3, the full variable domain is SAVISQKPSRDICQRGTSLTIQCQVDSQVTMMFWYRQQPGQSLTLIATANQGSEATYESGFVIDKFPISRPNLTFSTLTVSNMSPEDSSIYLCSAYQGAGNYGYTFGSGTRLTVV.

Many counts were recorded for this clonotype. The V gene is TRBV5-6, the J gene TRBJ2-3; TRBD2 might be the D (6 bases). CDR3 size: 14 residues. Germline assignment: CDR1 SGHDT and CDR2 YYEEEE. V gave up 4 bases and J gave up 5 bases, with 14 bases separating them. CDR3 DNA: TGTGCCAGCAGCCCCCGGACCGGGAGAGATACGCAGTATTTT. Translated: CASSPRTGRDTQYF.

The V call is TRBV9, the J call TRBJ2-4; 9 bases are a match to TRBD1. Trimming cost V 3 bases and J 7 bases; bases outside gene matches: 5. This CDR3 has 14 residues. Looked up from germline, CDR1 is SGDLS and CDR2 is YYNGEE. CDR3 loop: CASSDGTGLNIQYF. CDR3 coding DNA: TGTGCCAGCAGCGACGGGACAGGGCTTAACATTCAGTACTTC.

At least ten counts were recorded for this clonotype. This chain uses TRBV6-6 with TRBJ1-6; 8 bases match TRBD1. Unmatched junction bases numbered 6, after V lost 4 bases and J lost 10 bases. The CDR3 length is 14 residues. The germline V gene has CDR1 MNHNY and CDR2 SVGAGI (reference sequence). CDR3 sequence: CASSSRGPGSPLHF. As DNA, the CDR3 is TGTGCCAGCAGTTCCAGGGGGCCAGGGTCACCCCTCCACTTT.

This clonotype has a count of ten or more. This chain uses TRBV12-3 or TRBV12-4 with TRBJ1-5; D gene unclear. CDR3 length: 15 amino acids. The germline V and J ends were trimmed by 1 base and 3 bases, with 10 bases remaining between them. The CDR3 reads CASSLGGSVNQPQHF. In nucleotides, the CDR3 is TGTGCCAGCAGTTTAGGGGGTTCGGTCAATCAGCCCCAGCATTTT.

This clonotype was detected many times. The V call is TRBV29-1, the J call TRBJ2-4; D gene unclear. Germline V gene data show CDR1 as SQVTM and CDR2 as ANQGSEA. There are 11 residues in the CDR3. Deletions cut 4 bases from V and 5 bases from J, with 6 bases between. CDR3 nucleotide sequence: TGCAGCGTTGTGGAGCAAAACATTCAGTACTTC. Translated: CSVVEQNIQYF.

This rearrangement joins TRBV7-2 to TRBJ2-2; no firm D call. Germline V gives CDR1 SGHTA, CDR2 FQGNSA. The CDR3 covers 14 residues. V gave up 3 bases and J gave up 6 bases, with 11 bases separating them. CDR3 coding DNA: TGTGCCAGCAGCTTCCAGTCACCGCCCGGGGAGCTGTTTTTT. It encodes CASSFQSPPGELFF.

This clonotype was seen at least ten times. V and J are TRBV28 and TRBJ2-5; no clear D gene. The CDR3 runs to 13 residues. The germline V gene encodes CDR1 MDHEN and CDR2 SYDVKM. V gave up 6 bases and J gave up 3 bases, with 11 bases separating them. The CDR3 sequence: CASSRVLEETQYF. In DNA, the CDR3 is TGTGCCAGCAGCCGGGTCCTGGAAGAGACCCAGTACTTC.

The chain has TRBV7-2 and TRBJ1-4; perhaps TRBD1 as D (6 bases). CDR3 length: 15 residues. Trimming stripped 5 bases from V and 5 bases from J, with 15 bases between. Germline V gives CDR1 SGHTA, CDR2 FQGNSA. CDR3 sequence (DNA): TGTGCCAGCAGCGTTCAAGGGGGGCCCAATGAAAAACTGTTTTTT. Protein: CASSVQGGPNEKLFF.

This clonotype was counted many times. V gene TRBV6-1 combines with J gene TRBJ2-1; the D gene is possibly TRBD2 (5 bases). The CDR3 has 13 amino acids. In germline, CDR1 is MNHNS, CDR2 SASEGT. V was cut by 7 bases and J by 9 bases, with 16 bases left in between. For the CDR3, the DNA is TGTGCCAGCACTCGGGATCCACTGGGTGAGCAGTTCTTC. Its translation: CASTRDPLGEQFF.

This clonotype was seen a handful of times. This rearrangement joins TRBV5-6 to TRBJ1-1, with D possibly matching TRBD1 (5 bases). This CDR3 is 13 amino acids long. Germline V lookup: CDR1 SGHDT, CDR2 YYEEEE. V lost 7 bases, J lost 6 bases, and 16 bases lay in between. The CDR3 bases are TGTGCCAGCCGATCCGGGACCCCCCCTGAAGCTTTCTTT. Protein sequence: CASRSGTPPEAFF.

This clonotype has only a few counts. V gene TRBV15 combines with J gene TRBJ2-2; no firm D call. The CDR3 has 15 residues. Trimming pared 0 bases from V and 4 bases from J, leaving 9 bases between. CDR1 and CDR2 (germline): LNHNV, YYDKDF (reference sequence). DNA of the CDR3: TGTGCCACCAGCAGAGACCTAGGTTCCACCGGGGAGCTGTTTTTT. Residues: CATSRDLGSTGELFF.

The chain carries TRBV7-2 and TRBJ2-1; D uncertain. Germline loops: CDR1 SGHTA, CDR2 FQGNSA. The CDR3 length is 11 residues. V was cut by 5 bases and J by 9 bases, with 8 bases left in between. CDR3: CASSKTREQFF. CDR3 bases: TGTGCCAGCAGCAAGACCCGTGAGCAGTTCTTC.